Below, one T cell receptor (beta chain) is given with its context. The antigen is undetermined. This sample is drawn from a study of chemoradiotherapy in HPV16-positive cancers. Sequenced by immunoSEQ multiplex PCR; TCRdb stores in-frame clones only, minus some. The sample holds over 30,000 clones, about 88% seen once. The study, taken as a whole, reports: Candidate HPV-specific clones and E7-related TCR motifs grew in tumor during treatment. In HPV16-positive patients, HPV-responsive T-cell expansion tracked better recurrence-free survival.

The length of the CDR3 is 16 residues. J was trimmed by 5 bases and V by 4 bases; bases with no gene match: 13. Germline-derived CDR1 and CDR2 are KGHSH and LQKENI. V gene TRBV18 combines with J gene TRBJ2-7; 8 bases line up with TRBD1. Material: blood, obtained from a patient who underwent chemoradiotherapy. The clonotype comes from a human donor with HPV-associated anogenital cancer. The CDR3 DNA is TGTGCCAGCTCACAGACCCGGGGACAGGCGTTCGACGAGCAGTACTTC. Translating it yields CASSQTRGQAFDEQYF.